This T cell receptor (beta chain) was obtained from a study of T cell responses to AZD1222 COVID-19 vaccine. Study conclusions and caveats: Only a handful of AZD1222 recipients, several in all, had baseline seropositivity. Spike-specific TCR breadth and depth grew following two AZD1222 doses. Donors were chiefly white British, with a greater number of females, and clonal diversity was perhaps underestimated. The study sampled repertoires only after the peak T cell response.

A remark on this clone: Its antigen remains unknown.

Trimming removed 4 bases from V and 8 bases from J, with 20 bases in between. The CDR3 is 15 amino acids. Per germline, CDR1 LGHDT and CDR2 YNNKEL (reference sequence). Profiled with immunoSEQ multiplex PCR; TCRdb holds only in-frame clones, not every one. Altogether about 180,000 clones are present, 90% to 95% being singletons, with the ten largest covering more than 0.85%. V gene TRBV3-1 (or the pseudogene TRBV3-2) combines with J gene TRBJ1-2; D remains ambiguous. The sample here was peripheral blood, taken 28 days after the second dose of the MenACWY control vaccine. The sequence was obtained from an adult who received the MenACWY meningococcal vaccine as a control. The CDR3: CASSPMEGLVEGYTF. Here the CDR3 DNA reads TGTGCCAGCAGCCCGATGGAAGGGCTGGTCGAGGGCTACACCTTC.